The present T cell receptor beta chain was sequenced within a study of Ad26.COV2.S vaccination and SARS-CoV-2 variants. Generated by immunoSEQ multiplex PCR, the TCRdb table keeps only in-frame clones and is missing some. The table lists about 350,000 clones, about 90% of them singletons, with 3% to 5% in the top ten. Study-level findings and limits: Reports say spike-specific CD8+ and CD4+ T cell responses covered substantial breadth after vaccination. Breadth and depth estimates from TCRs may understate total T cell responses.

On this clone: Its specificity is not known.

Looked up from germline, CDR1 is ENHRY and CDR2 is SYGVKD. The CDR3 is 13 residues long. Trimming took off 1 base at V and 10 bases at J, with 11 bases between the two ends. The sequence was collected from a human donor who had recovered from COVID-19. Source: peripheral blood, taken after recovery from COVID-19. This rearrangement joins TRBV10-3 to TRBJ1-3; D is ambiguous. In nucleotides, the CDR3 is TGTGCCATCAGTGAGTTAGGTGGAGGGACCATATATTTT. Residues: CAISELGGGTIYF.